These T cell receptor beta chains were read from a single sample in a study of a mutant IDH1 vaccine in newly diagnosed glioma. Profiling relied on immunoSEQ multiplex PCR, and the TCRdb table lists in-frame clones only, not all of them. The sample yields around 17,000 clones, roughly 95% seen once. The material sequenced was peripheral blood mononuclear cells (PBMCs), taken from a glioma patient treated with radiotherapy, temozolomide or both. The receptors here all came from a woman under 30 with glioma. Some clones in this sample may be carry-over from other donors' samples. The CDR3 runs from the conserved cysteine through the conserved F or W. The order of the fields is V gene, CDR3 length, J gene, CDR3 protein.

TRBV19	17	TRBJ1-2	CASSNAGGDKNQYGYTF
TRBV5-5	15	TRBJ1-4	CASLAWGGEREKLFF
TRBV19	15	TRBJ2-3	CASRETSGLRDTQYF
TRBV4-3	15	TRBJ1-2	CASSQESGQNYGYTF
TRBV19	14	TRBJ2-7	CASSPGTGFYEQYF
TRBV30	16	TRBJ1-2	CAWSIWTGFFVSGYTF
TRBV19	14	TRBJ1-2	CASSLSTSQGGYTF
TRBV6-5	13	TRBJ2-7	CASSYGTPYEQYF
TRBV5-1	15	TRBJ2-1	CASRTTGKVGNEQFF
TRBV7-6	12	TRBJ2-3	CASRAGTDTQYF
TRBV4-1	15	TRBJ2-7	CASSLGRGGSYEQYF
TRBV5-1	16	TRBJ2-2	CASYPGRGGNTGELFF